A selection of T cell receptor beta chains follows, all from one sample in a study of shared T cell receptors in the human thymus. Assay: immunoSEQ multiplex PCR; the TCRdb copy retains only in-frame clones and omits some. The data contain a few hundred thousand clones, roughly 94% of them singletons. The sample taken for sequencing was thymocytes. Every receptor here comes from a human donor. Each CDR3 is given without its conserved first and last residue. Each record gives: V gene, CDR3 protein.

TRBV27 ASRTYGGPTASTDTQY
TRBV7-2 ASSSGLAGGVADTQY
TRBV27 ASSSDGLSNQPQH
TRBV6-5 ASSLRQRYGYT
TRBV7-7 ASSRTGDGDEQY
TRBV14 ASSQRVRHPGQGNEKLF
TRBV28 ASRIIAGNEQF
TRBV28 ASTPPLAGGSGNTIY
TRBV27 ASSLQGPGGNTIY
TRBV28 ASSPGTSESVADTQY
TRBV14 ASSPGTGDEETQY
TRBV27 ASSSNRADNQPQH
TRBV4-2 ASSLGGQGGSYEQY
TRBV10-3 AISESIHSGQGAYEQY
TRBV28 ASRQISGETQY
TRBV6-6 ASSRVFSPNKETQY
TRBV2 ASSDRRRGCADTQY
TRBV29-1 SVGDRVATNEKLF
TRBV6-4 ASSDVALEQY
TRBV19 ASMRGQGRQPQH
TRBV27 ASSSPHNEQF
TRBV14 ASSQGGETQY
TRBV27 ASSPAYGEISYEQY
TRBV5-5 ASSPIQRHTYEQY
TRBV30 AWSPFPMPYPLPGYYEQY
TRBV5-6 ASSLYASGHRSGNTIY
TRBV27 ASSYTGEGETQY
TRBV4-1 ASSQDDRRKSGEDTEAF